This paragraph reports one TCR beta chain. Other DNA sequences in the sample encode the same CDR3. Assay: immunoSEQ multiplex PCR; the TCRdb copy retains only in-frame clones and omits some. The sample lists approximately 150,000 clones, more than 75% occurring once. V was trimmed by 3 bases and J by 8 bases, leaving 7 bases between them. The CDR3 runs to 11 residues. Germline-derived CDR1 and CDR2 are LGHDT and YNNKEL (reference sequence). This specimen comes from a study of blood T cell repertoires in COVID-19. This TCR was recovered from a human donor with acute or convalescent COVID-19. The donor label of this sample is uncertain. The source material was peripheral blood. The chain is built from TRBV3-1 (or the pseudogene TRBV3-2) and TRBJ1-1, with D tentatively TRBD1 (6 bases). The CDR3 bases are TGTGCCAGCAGCCAGACAGGCGAAGCTTTCTTT. Translating it yields CASSQTGEAFF.